This T cell receptor beta chain was identified in a study of OX40 agonist ivuxolimab in advanced cancers. The study in broad terms: Ivuxolimab was a fully human IgG2 agonistic monoclonal antibody targeting the costimulatory receptor OX40 (CD134). The monotherapy dose-escalation portion (N ≈ 57 patients) of the phase I ivuxolimab trial is reported in the paper. Partial responses were achieved by three dose-escalation patients, of whom one had hepatocellular carcinoma and two had cutaneous melanoma. Of the 52 patients in dose escalation, 19 had hepatocellular carcinoma, some 15 had melanoma, 9 had renal cell carcinoma and 9 had head and neck cancer. Intravenous ivuxolimab was administered to patients every 2 weeks at six dose levels: 0.01, 0.1, 0.3, 1.5, 3 and 10 mg/kg. In the dose-escalation cohort, roughly four fifths of patients were male, and the mean age was approximately 60 years, with a range of 23 to 79. The purpose of peripheral TCRbeta sequencing was to test whether ivuxolimab changed TCR sequence diversity and led to clonal T-cell expansion. Patients were allowed to have had prior anti-PD-1, anti-PD-L1 or anti-CTLA-4 therapy, and around 41% of the dose-escalation patients had previously received checkpoint inhibitors.

Reading the germline V gene gives CDR1 SNHLY and CDR2 FYNNEI. The CDR3 contains 14 residues, cysteine and phenylalanine counted. Just the 42-base CDR3 DNA is kept, in frame starting at base 1. Trimmed from V: 4 bases; trimmed from J: 3 bases; junction bases lacking a gene match: 6. As regards this clone: Its antigen has not been determined. No much larger clone exists at a distance of one base, and base qualities are not known.

To sequence the TCRbeta CDR3 region, genomic DNA was isolated from the sorted cells. The immunoSEQ Assay was used for sequencing of TCRbeta CDR3 regions. TCRdb obtained this table from immuneACCESS and retained in-frame rearrangements with V and J assigned. These tables miss some clones; where compared with another copy, unresolved V genes account for less than half of the shortfall, and the remainder is unexplained. Across this sample there are fewer than 80,000 clones, with approximately 83% seen only once. The ten largest clones add up to around 0.7% of the sample. Findings and caveats that apply to the study as a whole: Low levels of normalized T-cell clonal expansion were also seen in some patients who did not respond. In the 0.1-3.0 mg/kg groups, partial responders were among the patients with the lowest normalized peripheral clonal expansion, particularly in CD8+ T cells. At doses of 0.1 to 3.0 mg/kg, clonal expansion of both CD4+ and CD8+ T cells in blood was seen between baseline and week 6. After ivuxolimab, expanded clones were on average more numerous among CD8+ T cells than among CD4+ T cells. The antigen specificity of the peripheral T cells that underwent clonal expansion was not determined.

The trial excluded patients who had a history of autoimmune disease or who were on systemic immunosuppression. Peripheral blood for TCR sequencing was collected from all dose cohorts at baseline, on cycle 4 day 1, and on cycle 7 day 1. Samples came from an open-label, multicenter, first-in-human phase I dose-escalation trial of ivuxolimab. The trial enrolled adults with locally advanced or metastatic head and neck squamous cell, hepatocellular, melanoma or renal cell carcinoma. Before TCR sequencing, CD4+ T cells and CD8+ T cells from peripheral blood were sorted into separate populations. This sequence was found in an adult with an advanced solid tumor such as melanoma, head and neck, liver or kidney cancer. This sequence uses TRBV2 and TRBJ2-7; 7 bases in the junction line up with TRBD2. The input for sequencing was CD4+ or CD8+ T cells sorted from blood, taken in a trial of the OX40 agonist ivuxolimab. The DNA sequence is as follows: TGTGCCAGCAGTGGGGGACGGGGGGTCTACGAGCAGTACTTC. Its protein reads: CASSGGRGVYEQYF.